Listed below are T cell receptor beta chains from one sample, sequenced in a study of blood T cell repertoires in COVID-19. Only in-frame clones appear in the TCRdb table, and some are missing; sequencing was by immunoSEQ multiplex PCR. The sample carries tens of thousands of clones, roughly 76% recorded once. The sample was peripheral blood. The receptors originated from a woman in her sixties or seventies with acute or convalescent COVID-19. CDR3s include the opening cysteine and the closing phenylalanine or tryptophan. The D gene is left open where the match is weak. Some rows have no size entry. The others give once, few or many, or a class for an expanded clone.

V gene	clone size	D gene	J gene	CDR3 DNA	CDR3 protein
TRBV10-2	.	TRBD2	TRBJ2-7	TGCGCCAGCAGTGAGCGATGGACTAGCGGGAGCGAGCAGTACTTC	CASSERWTSGSEQYF
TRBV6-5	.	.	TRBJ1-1	TGTGCCAGCAGTTACTCGAGCGGGGGGCGGAACACTGAAGCTTTCTTT	CASSYSSGGRNTEAFF
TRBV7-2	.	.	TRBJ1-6	TGTGCCAGCAGCTTAGTCGGCCCCGGGGGTTCACCCCTCCACTTT	CASSLVGPGGSPLHF
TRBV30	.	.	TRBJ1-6	TGTGCCTGGATCGACAGGACATCCAATTCACCCCTCCACTTT	CAWIDRTSNSPLHF
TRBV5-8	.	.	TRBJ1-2	TGTGCCAGCAGCTACTCAGGGCCGAATGGCTACACCTTC	CASSYSGPNGYTF
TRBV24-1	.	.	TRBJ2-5	TGTGCCACCAGTGACCCCGCCAGGGTCGAGACCCAGTACTTC	CATSDPARVETQYF
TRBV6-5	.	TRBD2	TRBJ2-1	TGTGCCAGCAGTTACAGTCAGCGGGGGGGCCATGAGCAGTTCTTC	CASSYSQRGGHEQFF
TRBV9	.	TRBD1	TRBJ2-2	TGTGCCAGCAGCTTAGCCAGGACAGGGGTGAACACCGGGGAGCTGTTTTTT	CASSLARTGVNTGELFF
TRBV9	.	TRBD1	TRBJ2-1	TGTGCCAGCAGCAGCCCCGCCGGGACAGGGACCGGTGAGCAGTTCTTC	CASSSPAGTGTGEQFF
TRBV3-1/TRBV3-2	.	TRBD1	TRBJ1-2	TGTGCCAGCAGCCTCTCTTCACAGGGGGTTCGGGGCTACACCTTC	CASSLSSQGVRGYTF
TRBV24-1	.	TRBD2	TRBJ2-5	TGTGCCACCAGTGATTTCGGGACTAGCGGGCCGATAGAGACCCAGTACTTC	CATSDFGTSGPIETQYF
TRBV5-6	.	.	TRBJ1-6	TGTGCCAGCAGCTCCTCCTTCAGTAGCCATTCACCCCTCCACTTT	CASSSSFSSHSPLHF
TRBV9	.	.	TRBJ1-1	TGTGCCAGCAGCGTAAAACTCGCGAACACTGAAGCTTTCTTT	CASSVKLANTEAFF
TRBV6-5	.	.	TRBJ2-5	TGTGCCAGCAGTTATATACAAGAGACCCAGTACTTC	CASSYIQETQYF
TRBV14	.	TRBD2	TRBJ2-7	TGTGCCAGCAGCCAAGGGTTTGGGGAGCGGGAGCACGAGCAGTACTTC	CASSQGFGEREHEQYF
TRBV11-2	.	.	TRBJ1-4	TGTGCCAGCAGCTTAGATCTGGCAGGGAATGAAAAACTGTTTTTT	CASSLDLAGNEKLFF
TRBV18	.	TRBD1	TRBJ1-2	TGTGCCAGCTCACAGGGACAGGGGAAGGACTATGGCTACACCTTC	CASSQGQGKDYGYTF
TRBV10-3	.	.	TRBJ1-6	TGTACCATCAGGGCGGGCAACGGCGAGACTTCACCCCTCCACTTT	CTIRAGNGETSPLHF
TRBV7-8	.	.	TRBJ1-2	TGTGCCAGCAGCCCTAGCAGCCTGCCGCGGGGCTACACCTTC	CASSPSSLPRGYTF
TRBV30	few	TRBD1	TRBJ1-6	TGTGCCTGGACATCGGGACAGGGAAATAATTCACCCCTCCACTTT	CAWTSGQGNNSPLHF
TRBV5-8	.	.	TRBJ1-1	TGTGCCAGCAGCATCGAAGGGGCTATAGTGAACACTGAAGCTTTCTTT	CASSIEGAIVNTEAFF
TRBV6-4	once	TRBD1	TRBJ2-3	TGTGCCAGTATCTCCGGGACAGGGGGAATCTGTACGCAGTATTTT	CASISGTGGICTQYF
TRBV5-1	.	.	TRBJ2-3	TGCGCCAGCAGCTTGGGGCAGGTTAGCACAGATACGCAGTATTTT	CASSLGQVSTDTQYF
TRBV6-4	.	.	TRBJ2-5	TGTGCCAGCAGTGTAATAACCCAGTACTTC	CASSVITQYF
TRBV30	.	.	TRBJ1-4	TGTGCCTGGAGTGCCCGATTAGGGGCCGAAAAACTGTTTTTT	CAWSARLGAEKLFF
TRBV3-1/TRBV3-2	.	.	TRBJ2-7	TGTGCCAGCAGCCAAGGGTTTTTTGCGGGGCAGTACTTC	CASSQGFFAGQYF
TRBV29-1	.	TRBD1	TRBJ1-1	TGCAGCGTTCGACAGGGGGGGACTGAAGCTTTCTTT	CSVRQGGTEAFF
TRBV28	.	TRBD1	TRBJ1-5	TGTGCCAGCAGACGTTGGACAGGGGCCGCCTCAATGGCCCAGCATTTT	CASRRWTGAASMAQHF
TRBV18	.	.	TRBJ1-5	TGTGCCAGCTCAGGTGGGGTAGCGGATCAGCCCCAGCATTTT	CASSGGVADQPQHF
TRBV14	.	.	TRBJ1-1	TGTGCCAGCAGCCAAGCCGAGTACACTGAAGCTTTCTTT	CASSQAEYTEAFF
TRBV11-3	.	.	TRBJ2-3	TGTGCCAGCAGCTTTGGGGGCTCCCCAGATACGCAGTATTTT	CASSFGGSPDTQYF
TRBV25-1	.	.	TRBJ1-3	TGTGCCAGCAGTGCCGGACAGATCTCTGGAAACACCATATATTTT	CASSAGQISGNTIYF
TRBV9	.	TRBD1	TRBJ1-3	TGTGCCAGCAGCGTAGAGACAGGGGGAAACACCATATATTTT	CASSVETGGNTIYF
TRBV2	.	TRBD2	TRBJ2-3	TGTGCCAGCACCCTATGGACTAGCCATTCGTCCGTAGATACGCAGTATTTT	CASTLWTSHSSVDTQYF
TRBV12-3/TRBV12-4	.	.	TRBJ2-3	TGTGCCAGCAGTCCGACAGATACGCAGTATTTT	CASSPTDTQYF
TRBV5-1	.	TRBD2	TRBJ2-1	TGCGCCAGCAGCTTGGTGGCTAGCGGGAGCTCCTACAATGAGCAGTTCTTC	CASSLVASGSSYNEQFF
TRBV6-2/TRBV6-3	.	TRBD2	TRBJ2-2	TGTGCCAGCAGTTACCTCCTAGCGGGCCGCCTAGGTCCCGGGGAGCTGTTTTTT	CASSYLLAGRLGPGELFF
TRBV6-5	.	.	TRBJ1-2	TGTGCCAGCAGTCTCAATGGCGGCTACACCTTC	CASSLNGGYTF
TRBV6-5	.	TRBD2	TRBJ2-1	TGTGCCAGCACCCTAGCGGGGGGGCTGCAGTTCTTC	CASTLAGGLQFF
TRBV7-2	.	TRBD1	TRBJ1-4	TGTGCCAGCAGTATCCAGACAGGGGCTAATGAAAAACTGTTTTTT	CASSIQTGANEKLFF
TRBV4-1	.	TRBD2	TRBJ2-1	TGCGCCAGCAGCCAACAATTAGCGGGGAGCTCCTACAATGAGCAGTTCTTC	CASSQQLAGSSYNEQFF
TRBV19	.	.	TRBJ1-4	TGTGCCAGTAGTATAGGAGCGAACTCAAATGAAAAACTGTTTTTT	CASSIGANSNEKLFF
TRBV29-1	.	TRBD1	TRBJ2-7	TGCAGCGTTGGCCCGGGACAGGGGAGACACGAGCAGTACTTC	CSVGPGQGRHEQYF
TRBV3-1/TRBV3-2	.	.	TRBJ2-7	TGTGCCAGCAGCCAACCAGGATGGGCGGGGTACGAGCAGTACTTC	CASSQPGWAGYEQYF
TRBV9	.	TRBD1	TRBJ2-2	TGTGCCAGCAGCCCCATGGGACAGACGAACACCGGGGAGCTGTTTTTT	CASSPMGQTNTGELFF
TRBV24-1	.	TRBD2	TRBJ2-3	TGTGCCACTAGCGGGGCAAGCACAGATACGCAGTATTTT	CATSGASTDTQYF
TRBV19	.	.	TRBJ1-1	TGTGCCAGTACCATCCCAAAGCGGGGGATGAACACTGAAGCTTTCTTT	CASTIPKRGMNTEAFF
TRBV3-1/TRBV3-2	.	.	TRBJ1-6	TGTGCCAGCAGCCAAGCCCAAAGCTATTCACCCCTCCACTTT	CASSQAQSYSPLHF